Presented here are 17 T cell receptor beta chains from one specimen sequenced in a study of blood T cells in healthy people across ages. Together with a sample-barcoded 5' primer, a J-beta primer mix was included in a second PCR lasting roughly 6 to 12 cycles. TCRdb re-called the 5' RACE reads with MiXCR, one entry per CDR3 protein. The data contain approximately 960,000 distinct CDR3 sequences, almost 30% of them seen just once; the ten biggest clones take up roughly 10%. These data were likewise used in another study, on T cells of mothers and their children.

The sequenced material came from blood. The receptor set was obtained from a woman aged 40-49 years in good health.

V usage is TRBV3-1 and J usage is TRBJ2-7; maybe TRBD2 (5 bases). The CDR3 is 13 residues long. CDR1 LGHDT and CDR2 YNNKEL come from the germline V gene (reference sequence). V was clipped by 4 bases and J by 6 bases, with 13 bases between them. CDR3 bases: TGTGCCAGCAGCCGCGCTGAGGGCTCCGAGCAGTACTTC. Residues: CASSRAEGSEQYF.

The chain recombines TRBV7-2 with TRBJ1-1; no clear D. Germline CDR1 and CDR2: SGHTA and FQGNSA. The CDR3 spans 13 residues. The V end lost 5 bases, the J end lost 4 bases, and 11 bases lay between the germline ends. The CDR3 region has the DNA TGTGCCAGCAGCCTCGAGATGGTCACTGAAGCTTTCTTT. Translating gives CASSLEMVTEAFF. The full variable domain, its missing parts supplied by reference TRBV7-2 and TRBJ1-1, is GAGVSQSPSNKVTEKGKDVELRCDPISGHTALYWYRQSLGQGLEFLIYFQGNSAPDKSGLPSDRFSAERTGGSVSTLTIQRTQQEDSAVYLCASSLEMVTEAFFGQGTRLTVV.

About this clonotype itself: This may come from a read error, since a much larger clone is one base off. J is TRBJ2-7 and V is TRBV5-8; maybe TRBD2 (6 bases). This CDR3 region has 15 residues. Germline assignment: CDR1 SGHTS and CDR2 YDEGEE. CDR3 bases: TGTGCCAGCAGTTTGGGGAGGCCAGGGACCTACGAGCGGTACTTC. As protein: CASSLGRPGTYERYF. The whole variable domain, filled in from reference TRBV5-8 and TRBJ2-7, reads EAGVTQSPTHLIKTRGQQATLRCSPISGHTSVYWYQQALGLGLQFLLWYDEGEERNRGNFPPRFSGRQFPNYSSELNVNALELEDSALYLCASSLGRPGTYERYFGPGTRLTVT.

This clonotype has at least ten counts. The chain combines TRBV7-2 with TRBJ2-5; TRBD1 matches at 8 bases. The CDR3 runs 15 residues. The V and J ends lost 3 bases and 4 bases, in that order; junction bases with no gene match: 7. Germline CDR1 SGHTA, CDR2 FQGNSA. CDR3 sequence reads: CASSFGQGRGETQYF. DNA for the CDR3: TGTGCCAGCAGCTTCGGACAGGGACGGGGAGAGACCCAGTACTTC.

This clonotype has more than one count but fewer than ten. The chain uses TRBV3-1 and TRBJ2-5; D not resolved. Trimming cost V 1 base and J 0 bases, with 9 bases left between them. The germline CDR1 and CDR2 sequences are LGHDT and YNNKEL (reference sequence). The CDR3 totals 15 residues. This CDR3 reads CASSQVLVHQETQYF. The CDR3 nucleotides read TGTGCCAGCAGCCAAGTGTTAGTTCACCAAGAGACCCAGTACTTC.

This clonotype was seen a handful of times. J is TRBJ1-1 and V is TRBV7-2; D may be TRBD1 (6 bases). CDR1 SGHTA and CDR2 FQGNSA come from the germline V gene. The CDR3 has 13 amino acids. V shed 6 bases and J shed 3 bases, with 11 bases lying between them. CDR3 sequence (DNA): TGTGCCAGCAGGGAGACAGGTGACACTGAAGCTTTCTTT. Amino acid sequence: CASRETGDTEAFF.

This clonotype was picked up many times. V gene TRBV5-1 combines with J gene TRBJ1-2; D is possibly TRBD1 (6 bases). CDR3 length equals 15 residues. Germline values: CDR1 SGHRS, CDR2 YFSETQ. V gave up 0 bases and J gave up 4 bases, with 13 bases separating them. DNA for the CDR3: TGCGCCAGCAGCTTGGGGTCCCAGGGGAGCTATGGCTACACCTTC. It translates to CASSLGSQGSYGYTF.

J is TRBJ2-5 and V is TRBV10-2, with 9 positions matching TRBD1. This CDR3 region has 16 residues. Germline trimming cut 7 bases from V and 1 base from J; bases unmatched to any gene: 10. From germline, CDR1 is WSHSY and CDR2 SAAADI. In DNA, the CDR3 is TGCGCCAGCAAAAAAACAGGGGGCGCAATCCAAGAGACCCAGTACTTC. Residues: CASKKTGGAIQETQYF.

The sample holds a few counts of this clonotype. Being one base from a much bigger clone, this may be a read error. This chain links TRBV6-6 with TRBJ1-2; TRBD1 might be the D (5 bases). Germline loops: CDR1 MNHNY, CDR2 SVGAGI (reference sequence). The CDR3 is 13 residues long. This chain's CDR3 is CTSSYSGLGSDTF. Written as DNA, the CDR3 is TGTACCAGCAGTTACTCGGGGCTTGGTTCGGACACCTTC.

This clonotype was picked up many times. The V and J genes are TRBV29-1 and TRBJ1-5; weak D call: TRBD1 (5 bases). V was pared by 4 bases and J by 2 bases, with 12 bases between. The CDR3 spans 14 residues. The germline V gene has CDR1 SQVTM and CDR2 ANQGSEA. The CDR3 reads CSVGEGNGNQPQHF. CDR3 sequence (DNA): TGCAGCGTTGGGGAGGGGAACGGCAATCAGCCCCAGCATTTT.

This clonotype was recorded many times. V gene TRBV7-2 combines with J gene TRBJ1-2; TRBD1 might be the D (5 bases). The CDR3 sequence is 15 residues long. V was pared by 0 bases and J by 6 bases, with 14 bases between. Germline-derived CDR1 and CDR2 are SGHTA and FQGNSA. CDR3 coding DNA: TGTGCCAGCAGCTTAGCTCATACCGGGACGGATGGCTACACCTTC. It codes for CASSLAHTGTDGYTF.

The chain couples TRBV20-1 to TRBJ1-1; possible D gene TRBD1, 6 bases. CDR3 size: 13 residues. In germline, CDR1 is DFQATT, CDR2 SNEGSKA (reference sequence). Trimming cost V 7 bases and J 2 bases, with 14 bases left between them. CDR3: CSVPGQINTEAFF. The CDR3 DNA reads TGCAGTGTCCCTGGACAGATAAACACTGAAGCTTTCTTT.

J is TRBJ1-2 and V is TRBV15, with 9 bases lining up with TRBD1. This CDR3 has 15 amino acids. Trimming at V came to 2 bases and at J to 8 bases, leaving 9 bases not matched to a gene. Germline V gives CDR1 LNHNV, CDR2 YYDKDF (reference sequence). The CDR3 nucleotides are TGTGCCACCAGCAGACCGAACGACAGGGGGGGAGGCTACACCTTC. Residues: CATSRPNDRGGGYTF.

On this clonotype itself: Just one base apart from a much larger clone, this may be a read error. This chain connects TRBV28 to TRBJ1-2; no clear D gene. Germline loops: CDR1 MDHEN, CDR2 SYDVKM. The CDR3 runs to 12 residues. The CDR3 DNA is TGTGTCAGCAGTTTAGGGCAGTTTGGCTACACCTTC. This sequence encodes CVSSLGQFGYTF.

The rearrangement uses TRBV5-1 and TRBJ2-7, with TRBD2 matching 7 bases. The J segment lost 3 bases and the V segment lost 1 base, leaving 7 bases of the junction unmatched. Germline-derived CDR1 and CDR2 are SGHRS and YFSETQ. The CDR3 runs 15 residues. The CDR3 region is CASSLTGGSHYEQYF. The CDR3 DNA follows: TGCGCCAGCAGCTTGACGGGGGGATCCCACTACGAGCAGTACTTC.

This sequence joins TRBV18 and TRBJ2-5, with 9 bases matching TRBD2. This CDR3 has 18 residues. J lost 4 bases, V lost 3 bases, and 15 bases had no gene match. CDR1 and CDR2 (germline): KGHSH, LQKENI. The CDR3 region is CASSPLPPASGVLETQYF. The CDR3 DNA is TGTGCCAGCTCACCTCTACCGCCGGCTAGCGGGGTCCTAGAGACCCAGTACTTC.

This clonotype appeared a few times. V is TRBV5-1 and J is TRBJ2-3; D might be TRBD2 (7 bases). Trimming left V 3 bases short and J 2 bases short, with 13 bases between. The CDR3 runs to 15 residues. Germline loops: CDR1 SGHRS, CDR2 YFSETQ. The CDR3 here is CASSYSGGPTDTQYF. DNA for the CDR3: TGCGCCAGCAGCTACTCGGGGGGCCCCACAGATACGCAGTATTTT.